This TCR beta chain was recorded in a study of identical twins' blood T cells. Concerning this clonotype itself: At one end, the junction sequence differs from germline, possibly due to a read error.

A previously described protocol, modified, built RNA-based TCR cDNA libraries. Each TCR cDNA library carried sample-specific barcodes on both ends. TCRdb processed the 5' RACE reads anew with MiXCR; each CDR3 protein has one entry. This table holds about 370,000 distinct CDR3 sequences, 28% found once. All three twin pairs grew up together with likely shared infections and vaccines. The sample was PBMCs. The receptor comes from a woman aged 18-49 years in good health.

The CDR3 nucleotides read TGTGCCAGCAGTTTAACAGGGAACTATGGCTACATCTTC. The encoded protein is CASSLTGNYGYIF. The rearrangement links TRBV27 to TRBJ1-2, with D maybe TRBD1 (6 bases). The germline gives CDR1 MNHEY, CDR2 SMNVEV (reference sequence). This CDR3 is built from 13 residues.